The present TCR beta chain was sequenced within a study of T cell responses to AZD1222 COVID-19 vaccine. Trimming left V 3 bases short and J 13 bases short, with 16 bases between. The CDR3 runs to 13 residues. The table came from immunoSEQ multiplex PCR; TCRdb's copy has only in-frame clones and leaves some out. The table has about 140,000 clones, 85% to 90% seen once. This clone occurred once. The sequence came from an adult in good health. This rearrangement joins TRBV12-3 or TRBV12-4 to TRBJ2-4, with D possibly being TRBD1 (6 bases). The material sequenced was peripheral blood, taken on day 0 of AZD1222 vaccination. CDR3 residues: CASSFPGAASQYF. The CDR3 coding sequence is TGTGCCAGCAGTTTCCCAGGGGCGGCCTCACAGTACTTC.